This entry describes one T cell receptor beta chain. At the DNA level, this CDR3 is encoded by other sequences in the same sample as well. The CDR3 is 13 amino acids. V lost 2 bases, J lost 2 bases, and 6 bases lay in between. Germline V gives CDR1 SGHTA, CDR2 FQGNSA. This sample stems from a study of OX40 agonist ivuxolimab in advanced cancers. Study as a whole: Prior anti-PD-1, anti-PD-L1 or anti-CTLA-4 therapy did not bar entry, and around 39% had some.

Here immunoSEQ multiplex PCR was the method, and the copy in TCRdb shows in-frame clones only, minus some. This table has around 93,000 clones, 87% appearing once. The source was CD4+ or CD8+ T cells sorted from blood, collected in a trial of the OX40 agonist ivuxolimab. The receptor was derived from an adult with an advanced solid tumor such as melanoma, head and neck, liver or kidney cancer. The chain joins TRBV7-2 to TRBJ1-1; the D is unclear. The DNA of the CDR3 is TGTGCCAGCAGCTTAACAGCAAACACTGAAGCTTTCTTT. Translating gives CASSLTANTEAFF.